The entry below describes one TCR beta chain. Its specificity is unknown. TCRdb reanalyzed the 5' RACE reads, giving one entry per CDR3 protein sequence and no DNA. This sample's table has about 450,000 distinct CDR3 sequences. Germline V gene sequence: CDR1 SQVTM, CDR2 ANQGSEA. CDR3 length equals 16 residues. This sample was taken from a study of monozygotic twins with inflammatory bowel disease. Regarding the study as a whole: Relative to healthy twins, IBD patients had fewer clonotypes in common with others, a gap that was especially apparent with disease activity.

Sequencing was performed on blood. J is TRBJ2-1 and V is TRBV29-1; without DNA, the TCRdb call of TRBD2 cannot be checked. This clonotype was obtained from a human donor with ulcerative colitis or Crohn's disease, or a healthy co-twin of an affected twin (not recorded which). CDR3 sequence reads: CSVGHRGTSGYNEQFF.